The 7 T cell receptor beta chains in this list originate from one sample, sequenced in a study of blood T cell repertoires in COVID-19. Using immunoSEQ multiplex PCR, the repertoire was profiled, and TCRdb retains in-frame clones only, with some absent. The sample lists a few hundred thousand clones, about nine tenths occurring once. Sequenced input: peripheral blood. These receptor sequences come from a man aged 50 to 59 with active or convalescent COVID-19.

This clone is a singleton in its sample. The chain combines TRBV9 with TRBJ2-3; TRBD2 matches 8 bases. V dropped 0 bases and J dropped 4; count of bases not matched to a gene: 10. This CDR3 is 17 amino acids long. Germline V gene lookup returns CDR1 SGDLS and CDR2 YYNGEE. This CDR3 is CASSVGPLAGISDTQYF. The CDR3 DNA follows: TGTGCCAGCAGCGTAGGCCCTTTAGCGGGGATCTCAGATACGCAGTATTTT.

This chain links TRBV19 with TRBJ1-5, with no clear D. Trimming took 2 bases from V and 5 from J, leaving 10 bases between them. Germline CDR1 reads LNHDA; CDR2 reads SQIVND (reference sequence). The CDR3 has 14 residues. CDR3 sequence reads: CASSILGEYQPQHF. CDR3 in DNA: TGTGCCAGTAGTATACTTGGGGAGTATCAGCCCCAGCATTTT.

The chain carries TRBV28 and TRBJ1-2; the D gene is possibly TRBD1 (6 bases). CDR3 size: 17 residues. Germline V lookup: CDR1 MDHEN, CDR2 SYDVKM. V was shortened by 5 bases and J by 5 bases, with 24 bases between the two germline ends. Here the CDR3 DNA reads TGTGCCAGCAGTGGAAAACGGGACACTAAAGGGAAATATGGCTACACCTTC. Its protein product is CASSGKRDTKGKYGYTF.

The gene calls are TRBV30 and TRBJ1-5; possibly TRBD1 for D (5 bases). Trimming took off 8 bases at V and 0 bases at J, with 14 bases between the two ends. This CDR3 spans 14 amino acids. The germline V gene encodes CDR1 GTSNPN and CDR2 SVGIG (reference sequence). The CDR3 sequence: CAVEIGDSNQPQHF. Written as DNA, the CDR3 is TGTGCCGTGGAAATAGGGGATAGCAATCAGCCCCAGCATTTT.

The chain couples TRBV7-2 to TRBJ1-2, with D possibly matching TRBD1 (5 bases). The CDR3 has 15 amino acids. V lost 1 base and J lost 2, with 11 bases in between. Germline CDR1 is SGHTA and CDR2 is FQGNSA. This CDR3 reads CASSLVQGRNYGYTF. CDR3 in DNA: TGTGCCAGCAGCTTAGTCCAGGGCAGAAACTATGGCTACACCTTC.

This sequence joins TRBV6-6 and TRBJ1-3; tentatively, D is TRBD1 (6 bases). Trimming removed 0 bases from V and 2 bases from J, with 8 bases in between. Germline V gene sequence: CDR1 MNHNY, CDR2 SVGAGI (reference sequence). The CDR3 extends over 15 amino acids. The DNA of the CDR3 is TGTGCCAGCAGTTACTCGGACAGCCCTGGAAACACCATATATTTT. Translated, it gives CASSYSDSPGNTIYF.

The V call is TRBV6-5, the J call TRBJ1-5; 9 bases match TRBD1. CDR3 length: 15 amino acids. The germline CDR1 and CDR2 sequences are MNHEY and SVGAGI. V was clipped by 6 bases and J by 5 bases; unmatched bases: 8. The CDR3 is CASSMRDRVDQPQHF. The CDR3, as DNA: TGTGCCAGCAGCATGAGGGACAGGGTGGATCAGCCCCAGCATTTT.